This T cell receptor beta chain stems from a study of OX40 agonist ivuxolimab in advanced cancers. The germline CDR1 and CDR2 sequences are MNHEY and SVGAGI. The ends lost 1 base at V and 7 bases at J; junction bases unmatched: 4. The CDR3 runs to 15 residues. Clones were sequenced by immunoSEQ multiplex PCR, and TCRdb holds only the in-frame ones, with some missing. This sample has under 60,000 clones, with more than 75% found just once. Here the sequenced sample was CD4+ or CD8+ T cells sorted from blood, taken in a trial of the OX40 agonist ivuxolimab. This clonotype was sampled from an adult with an advanced solid tumor such as melanoma, head and neck, liver or kidney cancer. The V and J genes are TRBV6-5 and TRBJ2-7, with TRBD2 matching 13 bases. DNA of the CDR3: TGTGCCAGCAGTTACTGGGGACTAGCGGGATTGGAGCAGTACTTC. It is translated as CASSYWGLAGLEQYF.